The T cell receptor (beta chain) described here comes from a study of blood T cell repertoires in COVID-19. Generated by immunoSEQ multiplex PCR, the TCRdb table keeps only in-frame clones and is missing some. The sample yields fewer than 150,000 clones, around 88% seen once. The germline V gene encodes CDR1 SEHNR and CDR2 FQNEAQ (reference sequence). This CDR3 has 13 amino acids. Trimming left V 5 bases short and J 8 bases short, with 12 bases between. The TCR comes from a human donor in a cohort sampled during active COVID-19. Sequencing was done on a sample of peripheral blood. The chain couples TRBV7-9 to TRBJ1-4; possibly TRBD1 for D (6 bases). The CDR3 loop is CASSQQGWEKLFF. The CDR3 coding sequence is TGTGCCAGCAGCCAACAGGGTTGGGAAAAACTGTTTTTT. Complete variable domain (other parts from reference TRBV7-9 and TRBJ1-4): DTGVSQNPRHKITKRGQNVTFRCDPISEHNRLYWYRQTLGQGPEFLTYFQNEAQLEKSRLLSDRFSAERPKGSFSTLEIQRTEQGDSAMYLCASSQQGWEKLFFGSGTQLSVL.